This is a list of T cell receptor beta chains from one sample in a study of shared clonotypes between healthy human individuals. TCRdb's copy holds only in-frame clones and misses some; the assay was immunoSEQ multiplex PCR. The sample carries around 600,000 clones, roughly 96% recorded once. The sample comprised naive CD8+ T cells sorted from blood. The receptors shown here come from a woman in her 30s in good health. Each CDR3 is given with its conserved first and last residue. A D gene is named only where the DNA matches it firmly. Size tells how often a clone was seen (once, few, many) or the class of an expanded clone, and some rows leave it out.

d_call: -; j_call: TRBJ2-3; clone_size: -; v_call: TRBV11-2; cdr3_aa: CASSLGGSSTDTQYF; cdr3_nt: TGTGCCAGCAGCTTAGGCGGGTCTAGCACAGATACGCAGTATTTT
d_call: TRBD1; j_call: TRBJ2-1; clone_size: -; v_call: TRBV27; cdr3_aa: CASSPSLQGGEQFF; cdr3_nt: TGTGCCAGCAGTCCCTCCCTACAGGGGGGTGAGCAGTTCTTC
d_call: -; j_call: TRBJ1-2; clone_size: -; v_call: TRBV5-6; cdr3_aa: CASSLHENYGYTF; cdr3_nt: TGTGCCAGCAGCTTACATGAGAACTATGGCTACACCTTC
d_call: -; j_call: TRBJ2-3; clone_size: -; v_call: TRBV7-9; cdr3_aa: CASSLAPGTENTDTQYF; cdr3_nt: TGTGCCAGCAGCTTAGCGCCCGGGACGGAGAACACAGATACGCAGTATTTT
d_call: -; j_call: TRBJ2-7; clone_size: once; v_call: TRBV6-5; cdr3_aa: CASSSQSYEQYF; cdr3_nt: TGTGCCAGCAGTTCCCAGAGTTACGAGCAGTACTTC
d_call: -; j_call: TRBJ2-3; clone_size: -; v_call: TRBV9; cdr3_aa: CASSVGGIRTDTQYF; cdr3_nt: TGTGCCAGCAGCGTAGGGGGTATCCGCACAGATACGCAGTATTTT
d_call: -; j_call: TRBJ2-5; clone_size: -; v_call: TRBV11-2; cdr3_aa: CASSSEYRVGETQYF; cdr3_nt: TGTGCCAGCAGCTCGGAGTACAGGGTAGGAGAGACCCAGTACTTC
d_call: -; j_call: TRBJ2-7; clone_size: -; v_call: TRBV5-6; cdr3_aa: CASSLGLYEQYF; cdr3_nt: TGTGCCAGCAGCCTCGGATTGTACGAGCAGTACTTC
d_call: -; j_call: TRBJ2-7; clone_size: once; v_call: TRBV7-9; cdr3_aa: CASSQRNDYEQYF; cdr3_nt: TGTGCCAGCAGCCAAAGGAACGACTACGAGCAGTACTTC
d_call: TRBD2; j_call: TRBJ2-3; clone_size: -; v_call: TRBV7-8; cdr3_aa: CASSRLAGGVTDTQYF; cdr3_nt: TGTGCCAGCAGCCGACTAGCGGGAGGAGTCACAGATACGCAGTATTTT
d_call: TRBD2; j_call: TRBJ2-7; clone_size: -; v_call: TRBV28; cdr3_aa: CASSLLAESYEQYF; cdr3_nt: TGTGCCAGCAGTTTACTAGCGGAATCCTACGAGCAGTACTTC
d_call: -; j_call: TRBJ2-7; clone_size: -; v_call: TRBV7-6; cdr3_aa: CASANRGDEQYF; cdr3_nt: TGTGCCAGCGCCAATCGAGGGGACGAGCAGTACTTC
d_call: TRBD2; j_call: TRBJ2-7; clone_size: -; v_call: TRBV6-6; cdr3_aa: CASSPAGVSYEQYF; cdr3_nt: TGTGCCAGCAGCCCCGCGGGGGTGAGTTACGAGCAGTACTTC
d_call: -; j_call: TRBJ2-7; clone_size: -; v_call: TRBV10-3; cdr3_aa: CAISESSADYEQYF; cdr3_nt: TGTGCCATCAGTGAGTCGTCTGCAGACTACGAGCAGTACTTC
d_call: -; j_call: TRBJ2-3; clone_size: -; v_call: TRBV19; cdr3_aa: CASSPGTFDITDTQYF; cdr3_nt: TGTGCCAGTAGTCCTGGGACCTTTGACATCACAGATACGCAGTATTTT
d_call: TRBD2; j_call: TRBJ2-7; clone_size: -; v_call: TRBV9; cdr3_aa: CASSVGWTSVYEQYF; cdr3_nt: TGTGCCAGCAGCGTAGGTTGGACTAGCGTCTACGAGCAGTACTTC
d_call: -; j_call: TRBJ2-7; clone_size: -; v_call: TRBV29-1; cdr3_aa: CSVPGHGGASYEQYF; cdr3_nt: TGCAGCGTTCCGGGCCACGGGGGCGCGTCCTACGAGCAGTACTTC
d_call: -; j_call: TRBJ2-7; clone_size: -; v_call: TRBV10-2; cdr3_aa: CASTANYEQYF; cdr3_nt: TGCGCCAGCACTGCCAACTACGAGCAGTACTTC
d_call: -; j_call: TRBJ1-1; clone_size: -; v_call: TRBV5-4; cdr3_aa: CASSLDGGQPEAFF; cdr3_nt: TGTGCCAGCAGCTTGGATGGCGGCCAACCTGAAGCTTTCTTT
d_call: -; j_call: TRBJ2-6; clone_size: -; v_call: TRBV27; cdr3_aa: CASSLMPPTAGPGANVLTF; cdr3_nt: TGTGCCAGCAGTTTAATGCCCCCCACCGCGGGGCCTGGGGCCAACGTCCTGACTTTC
d_call: -; j_call: TRBJ2-3; clone_size: -; v_call: TRBV5-4; cdr3_aa: CASSGRPDTQYF; cdr3_nt: TGTGCCAGCAGCGGGAGGCCAGATACGCAGTATTTT
d_call: -; j_call: TRBJ2-5; clone_size: once; v_call: TRBV20-1; cdr3_aa: CSARDMVTQYF; cdr3_nt: TGCAGTGCTAGAGATATGGTGACCCAGTACTTC
d_call: -; j_call: TRBJ2-4; clone_size: -; v_call: TRBV5-1; cdr3_aa: CASSPQGRRAKNIQYF; cdr3_nt: TGCGCCAGCAGCCCCCAGGGGAGGAGAGCCAAAAACATTCAGTACTTC
d_call: -; j_call: TRBJ1-1; clone_size: -; v_call: TRBV7-2; cdr3_aa: CASSLISLNTEAFF; cdr3_nt: TGTGCCAGCAGCTTAATCTCGTTAAACACTGAAGCTTTCTTT
d_call: -; j_call: TRBJ2-7; clone_size: -; v_call: TRBV6-5; cdr3_aa: CASSYGAAIYEQYF; cdr3_nt: TGTGCCAGCAGTTACGGCGCGGCAATCTACGAGCAGTACTTC
d_call: TRBD1; j_call: TRBJ2-5; clone_size: once; v_call: TRBV15; cdr3_aa: CATSGTGGGETQYF; cdr3_nt: TGTGCCACCAGCGGAACAGGGGGCGGGGAGACCCAGTACTTC
d_call: -; j_call: TRBJ2-1; clone_size: once; v_call: TRBV29-1; cdr3_aa: CSVPLYNEQFF; cdr3_nt: TGCAGCGTCCCTCTCTACAATGAGCAGTTCTTC
d_call: TRBD1; j_call: TRBJ1-4; clone_size: -; v_call: TRBV7-9; cdr3_aa: CASSFTTGAANEKLFF; cdr3_nt: TGTGCCAGCAGCTTCACCACAGGGGCAGCTAATGAAAAACTGTTTTTT
d_call: -; j_call: TRBJ2-7; clone_size: -; v_call: TRBV5-6; cdr3_aa: CASSFGFEQYF; cdr3_nt: TGTGCCAGCAGCTTTGGTTTCGAGCAGTACTTC
d_call: TRBD2; j_call: TRBJ2-7; clone_size: -; v_call: TRBV19; cdr3_aa: CASSQGLAGLYEQYF; cdr3_nt: TGTGCCAGTAGCCAAGGACTAGCGGGACTCTACGAGCAGTACTTC
d_call: -; j_call: TRBJ2-7; clone_size: once; v_call: TRBV11-1; cdr3_aa: CASSDLNYEQYF; cdr3_nt: TGTGCCAGCAGCGACCTCAACTACGAGCAGTACTTC
d_call: TRBD1; j_call: TRBJ2-5; clone_size: -; v_call: TRBV27; cdr3_aa: CASSYEPGGTQYF; cdr3_nt: TGTGCCAGCAGTTATGAACCAGGGGGGACCCAGTACTTC
d_call: -; j_call: TRBJ1-4; clone_size: -; v_call: TRBV4-1; cdr3_aa: CASSQEGRLDEKLFF; cdr3_nt: TGCGCCAGCAGCCAAGAAGGTCGGTTGGATGAAAAACTGTTTTTT
d_call: -; j_call: TRBJ1-1; clone_size: -; v_call: TRBV19; cdr3_aa: CASSIAGYAEAFF; cdr3_nt: TGTGCCAGTAGTATTGCAGGGTACGCTGAAGCTTTCTTT
d_call: -; j_call: TRBJ2-1; clone_size: -; v_call: TRBV30; cdr3_aa: CAWGGPASYNEQFF; cdr3_nt: TGTGCCTGGGGTGGACCGGCCTCCTACAATGAGCAGTTCTTC
d_call: -; j_call: TRBJ1-1; clone_size: -; v_call: TRBV10-3; cdr3_aa: CAISESSWEAFF; cdr3_nt: TGTGCCATCAGTGAGTCGTCGTGGGAAGCTTTCTTT
d_call: TRBD2; j_call: TRBJ2-1; clone_size: -; v_call: TRBV27; cdr3_aa: CASSPGTSGYNEQFF; cdr3_nt: TGTGCCAGCAGTCCCGGGACTAGCGGCTACAATGAGCAGTTCTTC
d_call: -; j_call: TRBJ1-6; clone_size: -; v_call: TRBV5-6; cdr3_aa: CASSLVDSPLHF; cdr3_nt: TGTGCCAGCAGCTTGGTTGATTCACCCCTCCACTTT
d_call: -; j_call: TRBJ2-7; clone_size: -; v_call: TRBV13; cdr3_aa: CASSLIGEQYF; cdr3_nt: TGTGCCAGCAGCTTAATTGGCGAGCAGTACTTC
d_call: -; j_call: TRBJ2-2; clone_size: -; v_call: TRBV4-2; cdr3_aa: CASSQGPTSTGELFF; cdr3_nt: TGTGCCAGCAGCCAGGGACCCACGAGCACCGGGGAGCTGTTTTTT
d_call: TRBD1; j_call: TRBJ1-1; clone_size: -; v_call: TRBV27; cdr3_aa: CASSWTGGFAEAFF; cdr3_nt: TGTGCCAGCAGCTGGACAGGGGGTTTCGCTGAAGCTTTCTTT
d_call: TRBD1; j_call: TRBJ2-7; clone_size: -; v_call: TRBV9; cdr3_aa: CASSVEGGAAQYEQYF; cdr3_nt: TGTGCCAGCAGCGTAGAAGGGGGCGCGGCCCAATACGAGCAGTACTTC
d_call: TRBD1; j_call: TRBJ2-1; clone_size: -; v_call: TRBV28; cdr3_aa: CASSYNLGAPGGSVIEQFF; cdr3_nt: TGTGCCAGCAGTTACAACCTCGGTGCCCCAGGGGGCTCTGTAATTGAGCAGTTCTTC
d_call: -; j_call: TRBJ2-7; clone_size: once; v_call: TRBV6-5; cdr3_aa: CASSYFGGSGYEQYF; cdr3_nt: TGTGCCAGCAGTTACTTCGGCGGATCGGGCTACGAGCAGTACTTC
d_call: -; j_call: TRBJ2-4; clone_size: -; v_call: TRBV30; cdr3_aa: CAWSVGSGKRDIQYF; cdr3_nt: TGTGCCTGGAGTGTTGGATCGGGGAAAAGGGACATTCAGTACTTC
d_call: -; j_call: TRBJ2-1; clone_size: -; v_call: TRBV5-4; cdr3_aa: CASSLEAGEQFF; cdr3_nt: TGTGCCAGCAGCTTGGAGGCGGGTGAGCAGTTCTTC
d_call: TRBD1; j_call: TRBJ1-2; clone_size: -; v_call: TRBV5-1; cdr3_aa: CASSLRRGLDYGYTF; cdr3_nt: TGCGCCAGCTCCCTCCGAAGGGGGCTTGACTATGGCTACACCTTC
d_call: -; j_call: TRBJ2-1; clone_size: -; v_call: TRBV5-6; cdr3_aa: CASSTDRNEQFF; cdr3_nt: TGTGCCAGCAGCACGGACAGAAATGAGCAGTTCTTC
d_call: -; j_call: TRBJ2-7; clone_size: -; v_call: TRBV28; cdr3_aa: CASSLGGTPWEQYF; cdr3_nt: TGTGCCAGCAGTTTGGGCGGGACACCTTGGGAGCAGTACTTC
d_call: TRBD1; j_call: TRBJ2-7; clone_size: -; v_call: TRBV5-1; cdr3_aa: CASSEGTGGYEQYF; cdr3_nt: TGCGCCAGCAGCGAAGGGACAGGGGGGTACGAGCAGTACTTC
d_call: TRBD1; j_call: TRBJ2-7; clone_size: few; v_call: TRBV19; cdr3_aa: CASSWGQGYEQYF; cdr3_nt: TGTGCCAGTAGTTGGGGACAGGGCTACGAGCAGTACTTC
d_call: -; j_call: TRBJ2-1; clone_size: -; v_call: TRBV9; cdr3_aa: CASEAGGREQFF; cdr3_nt: TGTGCCAGCGAAGCAGGAGGACGTGAGCAGTTCTTC
d_call: -; j_call: TRBJ2-7; clone_size: -; v_call: TRBV5-4; cdr3_aa: CASSLNSYEQYF; cdr3_nt: TGTGCCAGCAGCTTAAACAGCTACGAGCAGTACTTC
d_call: TRBD1; j_call: TRBJ2-7; clone_size: -; v_call: TRBV27; cdr3_aa: CASSDGTGKGYEQYF; cdr3_nt: TGTGCCAGCAGTGACGGGACAGGGAAAGGGTACGAGCAGTACTTC
d_call: -; j_call: TRBJ2-1; clone_size: -; v_call: TRBV25-1; cdr3_aa: CASSDDPSGEQFF; cdr3_nt: TGTGCCAGCAGTGACGACCCGTCGGGGGAGCAGTTCTTC
d_call: -; j_call: TRBJ1-1; clone_size: -; v_call: TRBV28; cdr3_aa: CASRLPTEAFF; cdr3_nt: TGTGCCAGCAGGCTTCCCACTGAAGCTTTCTTT
d_call: -; j_call: TRBJ2-2; clone_size: once; v_call: TRBV7-7; cdr3_aa: CASSPPGIGELFF; cdr3_nt: TGTGCCAGCAGCCCCCCGGGGATCGGGGAGCTGTTTTTT